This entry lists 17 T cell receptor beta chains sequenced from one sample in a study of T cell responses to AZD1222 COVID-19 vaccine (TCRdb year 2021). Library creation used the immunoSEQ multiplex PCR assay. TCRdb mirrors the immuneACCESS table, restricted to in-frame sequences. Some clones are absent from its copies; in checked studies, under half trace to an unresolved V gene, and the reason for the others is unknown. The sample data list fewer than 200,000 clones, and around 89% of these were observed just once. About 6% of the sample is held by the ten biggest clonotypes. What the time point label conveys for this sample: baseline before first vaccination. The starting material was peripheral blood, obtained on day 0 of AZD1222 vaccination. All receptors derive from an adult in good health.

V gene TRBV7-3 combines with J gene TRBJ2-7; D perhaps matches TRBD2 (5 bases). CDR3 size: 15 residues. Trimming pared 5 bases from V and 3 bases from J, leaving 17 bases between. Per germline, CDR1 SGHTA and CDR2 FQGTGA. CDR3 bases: TGTGCCAGCAGCCCAGGCCGGGGTATAATCTACGAGCAGTACTTC. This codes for CASSPGRGIIYEQYF. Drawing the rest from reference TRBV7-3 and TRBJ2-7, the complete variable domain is GAGVSQTPSNKVTEKGKYVELRCDPISGHTALYWYRQSLGQGPEFLIYFQGTGAADDSGLPNDRFFAVRPEGSVSTLKIQRTERGDSAVYLCASSPGRGIIYEQYFGPGTRLTVT.

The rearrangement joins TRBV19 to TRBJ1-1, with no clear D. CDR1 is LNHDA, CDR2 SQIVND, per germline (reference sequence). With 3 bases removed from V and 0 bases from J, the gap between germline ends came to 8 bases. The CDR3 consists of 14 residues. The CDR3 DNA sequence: TGTGCCAGTAGTATGGTCACAATGAACACTGAAGCTTTCTTT. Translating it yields CASSMVTMNTEAFF.

This CDR3 is CASSFGTGAEKLFF. The CDR3 DNA follows: TGTGCCAGCAGCTTCGGGACAGGGGCTGAAAAACTGTTTTTT. The J gene is TRBJ1-4, the V gene TRBV7-2; 10 nucleotides agree with TRBD1. This CDR3 contains 14 residues. Germline V gives CDR1 SGHTA, CDR2 FQGNSA. After removal of 3 bases from V and 7 bases from J, the junction contained 2 bases not matched to a gene.

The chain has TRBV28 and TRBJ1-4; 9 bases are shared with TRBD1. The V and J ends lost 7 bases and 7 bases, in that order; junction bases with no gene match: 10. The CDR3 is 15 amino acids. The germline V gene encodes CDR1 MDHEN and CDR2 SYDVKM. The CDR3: CASIPSGQGREKLFF. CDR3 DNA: TGTGCCAGCATCCCCTCGGGACAGGGTCGTGAAAAACTGTTTTTT.

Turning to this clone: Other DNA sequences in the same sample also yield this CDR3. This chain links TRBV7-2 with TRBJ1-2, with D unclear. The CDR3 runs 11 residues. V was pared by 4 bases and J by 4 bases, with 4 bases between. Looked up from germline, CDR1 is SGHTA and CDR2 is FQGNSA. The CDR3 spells CASSSLYGYTF. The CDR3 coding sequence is TGTGCCAGCAGCTCGCTCTATGGCTACACCTTC.

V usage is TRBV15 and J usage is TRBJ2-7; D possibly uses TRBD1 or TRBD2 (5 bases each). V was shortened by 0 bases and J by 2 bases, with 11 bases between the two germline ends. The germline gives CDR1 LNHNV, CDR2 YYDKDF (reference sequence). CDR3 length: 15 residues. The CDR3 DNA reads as TGTGCCACCAGCAGAGAATTCGGGACCACCTACGAGCAGTACTTC. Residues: CATSREFGTTYEQYF.

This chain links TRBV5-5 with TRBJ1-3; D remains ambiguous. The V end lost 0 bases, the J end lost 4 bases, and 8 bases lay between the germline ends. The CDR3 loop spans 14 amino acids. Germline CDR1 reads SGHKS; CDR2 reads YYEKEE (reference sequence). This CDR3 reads CASSLGEAGNTIYF. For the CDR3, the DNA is TGTGCCAGCAGCTTGGGGGAGGCGGGAAACACCATATATTTT.

CDR3 loop: CASSRKGQAGGYTF. CDR3 nucleotides: TGTGCCAGTAGTAGAAAGGGACAGGCAGGTGGCTACACCTTC. The rearrangement joins TRBV19 to TRBJ1-2; 8 nucleotides match TRBD1. Germline V gene sequence: CDR1 LNHDA, CDR2 SQIVND (reference sequence). With 4 bases clipped from V and 7 bases from J, the junction kept 8 bases outside the gene matches. The CDR3 consists of 14 residues.

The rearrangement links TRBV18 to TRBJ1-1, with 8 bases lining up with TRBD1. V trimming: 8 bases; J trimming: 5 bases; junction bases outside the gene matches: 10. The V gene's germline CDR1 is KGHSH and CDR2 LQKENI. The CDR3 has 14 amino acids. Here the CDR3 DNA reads TGTGCCAGCCGTCGCACAGGGGGGGAGACTGAAGCTTTCTTT. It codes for CASRRTGGETEAFF.

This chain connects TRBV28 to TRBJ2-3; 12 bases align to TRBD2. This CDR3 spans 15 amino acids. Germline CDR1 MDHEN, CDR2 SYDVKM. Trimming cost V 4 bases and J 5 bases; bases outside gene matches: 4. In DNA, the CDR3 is TGTGCCAGCAGTTCTAGCGGGAGGGTGGGAGATACGCAGTATTTT. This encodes CASSSSGRVGDTQYF.

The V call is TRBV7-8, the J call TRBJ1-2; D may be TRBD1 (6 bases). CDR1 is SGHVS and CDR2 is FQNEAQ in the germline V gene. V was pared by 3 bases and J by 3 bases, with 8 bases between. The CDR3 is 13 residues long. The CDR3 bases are TGTGCCAGCAGCTTTAAGGGGGACTATGGCTACACCTTC. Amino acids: CASSFKGDYGYTF.

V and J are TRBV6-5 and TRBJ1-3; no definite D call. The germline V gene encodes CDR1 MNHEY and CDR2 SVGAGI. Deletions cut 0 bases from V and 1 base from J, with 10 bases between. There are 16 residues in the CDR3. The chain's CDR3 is CASSYSGFPSGNTIYF. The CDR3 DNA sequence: TGTGCCAGCAGTTACTCAGGCTTCCCTTCTGGAAACACCATATATTTT.

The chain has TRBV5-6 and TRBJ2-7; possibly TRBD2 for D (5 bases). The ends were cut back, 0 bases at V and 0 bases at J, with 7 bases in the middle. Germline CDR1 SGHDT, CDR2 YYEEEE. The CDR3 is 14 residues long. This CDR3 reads CASSLGGFSYEQYF. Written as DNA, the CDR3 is TGTGCCAGCAGCTTGGGAGGGTTCTCCTACGAGCAGTACTTC. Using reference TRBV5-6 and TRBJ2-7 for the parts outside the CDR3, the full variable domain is DAGVTQSPTHLIKTRGQQVTLRCSPKSGHDTVSWYQQALGQGPQFIFQYYEEEERQRGNFPDRFSGHQFPNYSSELNVNALLLGDSALYLCASSLGGFSYEQYFGPGTRLTVT.

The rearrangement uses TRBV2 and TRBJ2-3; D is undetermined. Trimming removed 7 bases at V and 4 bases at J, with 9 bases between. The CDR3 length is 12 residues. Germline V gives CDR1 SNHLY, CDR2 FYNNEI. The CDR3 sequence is CASTIGADTQYF. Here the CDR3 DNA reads TGTGCCAGCACGATCGGAGCAGATACGCAGTATTTT.

CDR3 in DNA: TGTGCCAGTAGTATAACGGGGTTCGGCCAGCCCCAGCATTTT. It codes for CASSITGFGQPQHF. This chain links TRBV19 with TRBJ1-5; D not resolved. The CDR3 runs 14 residues. The V gene's germline CDR1 is LNHDA and CDR2 SQIVND (reference sequence). Trimming stripped 2 bases from V and 7 bases from J, with 12 bases between.

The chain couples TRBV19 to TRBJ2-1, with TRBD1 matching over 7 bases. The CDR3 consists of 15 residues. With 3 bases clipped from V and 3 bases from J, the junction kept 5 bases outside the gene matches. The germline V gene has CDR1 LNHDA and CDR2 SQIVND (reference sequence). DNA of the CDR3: TGTGCCAGTAGTATCCGGGACAGCCTCTACAATGAGCAGTTCTTC. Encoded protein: CASSIRDSLYNEQFF. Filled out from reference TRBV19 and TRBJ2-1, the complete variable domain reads DGGITQSPKYLFRKEGQNVTLSCEQNLNHDAMYWYRQDPGQGLRLIYYSQIVNDFQKGDIAEGYSVSREKKESFPLTVTSAQKNPTAFYLCASSIRDSLYNEQFFGPGTRLTVL.

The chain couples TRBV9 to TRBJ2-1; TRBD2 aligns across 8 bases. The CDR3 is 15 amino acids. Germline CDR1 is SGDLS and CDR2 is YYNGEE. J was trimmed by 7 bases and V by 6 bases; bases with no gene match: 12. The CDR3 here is CASKGTGGAWNEQFF. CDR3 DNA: TGTGCCAGCAAGGGTACCGGGGGGGCTTGGAATGAGCAGTTCTTC.